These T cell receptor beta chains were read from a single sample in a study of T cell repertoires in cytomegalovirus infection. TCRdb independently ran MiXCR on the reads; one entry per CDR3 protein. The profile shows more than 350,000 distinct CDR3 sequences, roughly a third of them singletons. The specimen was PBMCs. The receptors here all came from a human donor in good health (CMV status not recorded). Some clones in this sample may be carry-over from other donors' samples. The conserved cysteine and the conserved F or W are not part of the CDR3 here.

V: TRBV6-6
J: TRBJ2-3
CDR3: ASSDTLWTDTQY

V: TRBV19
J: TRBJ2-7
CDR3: ASSTLQGSEQY

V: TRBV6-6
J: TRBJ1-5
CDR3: ASIIGVVSNQPQH

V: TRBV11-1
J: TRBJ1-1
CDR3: ASSHGLRETEAF

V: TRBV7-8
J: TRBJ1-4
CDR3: ASSSPTGTNEKLF

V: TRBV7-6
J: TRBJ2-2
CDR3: ASSTGQVATTGELF

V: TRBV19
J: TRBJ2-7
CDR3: ASSERGIYEQY

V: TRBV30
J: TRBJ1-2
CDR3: AWNQGQYGYT

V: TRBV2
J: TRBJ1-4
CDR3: ASSPGFGEKLF

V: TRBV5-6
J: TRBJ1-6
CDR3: ASSHSGMDSPLH

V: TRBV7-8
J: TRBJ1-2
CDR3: ASSLAGGLAYGYT

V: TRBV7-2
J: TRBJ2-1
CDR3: ASSLFRISGGYSSYNEQF

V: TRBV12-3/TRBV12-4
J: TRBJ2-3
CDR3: ASTPGLAAQY

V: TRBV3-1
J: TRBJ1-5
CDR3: ASSPDGGNNQPQH

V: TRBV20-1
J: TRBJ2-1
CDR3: SATLGYNEQF

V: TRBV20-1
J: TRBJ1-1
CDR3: SAGLGTANTEAF

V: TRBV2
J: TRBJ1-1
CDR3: ASRRVGTEAF

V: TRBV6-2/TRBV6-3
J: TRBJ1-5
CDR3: AVSYGEGGQPKH

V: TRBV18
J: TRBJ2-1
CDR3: ASSPQGDRGDNEQF

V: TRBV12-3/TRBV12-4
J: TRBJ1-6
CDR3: ASSWNSPLH

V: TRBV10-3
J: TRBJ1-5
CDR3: AISGGGEPQH

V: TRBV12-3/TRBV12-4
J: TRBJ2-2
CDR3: ASSLLQSAGELF